This TCR beta chain was captured by sequencing in a study of cytotoxic CD8 clonotypes in ibrutinib-treated CLL. This clone was observed a few times. What it binds is not known. Per germline, CDR1 MNHEY and CDR2 SMNVEV (reference sequence). The length of the CDR3 is 15 residues. V lost 5 bases, J lost 0 bases, and 10 bases lay in between. Sequencing sought depths of 1 in 200,000 to 1 in 1 million T cells. TCRdb's table, derived via immunoSEQ multiplex PCR, lists solely in-frame clones and lacks some. The sample contains about 68,000 clones, about 63% of which appear only once. Study observations and caveats: Relative to age-matched healthy donors, clonality at baseline was higher, and it tracked circulating CD8+ T-cell counts.

The J gene is TRBJ1-4, the V gene TRBV27; D is possibly TRBD1 (5 bases). This TCR came from a human donor with chronic lymphocytic leukemia. The sample in question was PBMCs, obtained after 12 months of ibrutinib treatment. The CDR3: CASSTDSATNEKLFF. Here the CDR3 DNA reads TGTGCCAGCAGTACCGACAGTGCAACTAATGAAAAACTGTTTTTT.